These 6 T cell receptor beta chains originate from one sample sequenced in a study of control samples from healthy donors and cancer patients. The repertoire was sequenced with immunoSEQ multiplex PCR; TCRdb's copy has only in-frame clones and lacks some. The sample consists of approximately 82,000 clones, approximately 93% of them appearing once. Sequencing was carried out using PBMCs. Receptors originate from a woman aged 40-49 years with lung cancer.

The chain employs TRBV12-3 or TRBV12-4 and TRBJ2-5, with D maybe TRBD2 (6 bases). The CDR3 extends over 13 amino acids. Trimming took off 6 bases at V and 3 bases at J, with 11 bases between the two ends. CDR3 sequence: CASSRRLEETQYF. The CDR3 nucleotides read TGTGCCAGCAGCCGGAGACTAGAAGAGACCCAGTACTTC.

This rearrangement joins TRBV4-1 to TRBJ2-7, with TRBD2 matching 10 bases. Unmatched junction bases numbered 7, after V lost 0 bases and J lost 5 bases. The CDR3 extends over 16 amino acids. Germline CDR1 MGHRA, CDR2 YSYEKL. This CDR3 reads CASSQDSLAGDNEQYF. CDR3 nucleotides: TGCGCCAGCAGCCAAGACAGCCTAGCGGGGGACAACGAGCAGTACTTC.

The rearrangement links TRBV7-6 to TRBJ2-1; D not resolved. Germline values: CDR1 SGHVS, CDR2 FNYEAQ. V was cut by 5 bases and J by 7 bases, with 24 bases left in between. The CDR3 length is 17 residues. The CDR3 reads CASSPSAMLAVENEQFF. The CDR3 DNA reads TGTGCCAGCAGCCCATCGGCGATGTTGGCGGTGGAGAATGAGCAGTTCTTC.

For this clone: The sample holds other DNA sequences that translate to the same CDR3. The CDR3 loop is CASSQGSSGGRETQYF. As DNA, the CDR3 is TGCGCCAGCAGCCAAGGCAGCTCCGGGGGGCGAGAGACCCAGTACTTC. The chain carries TRBV4-1 and TRBJ2-5; a possible D gene is TRBD2 (7 bases). Trimming removed 1 base from V and 4 bases from J, with 16 bases in between. This CDR3 spans 16 amino acids. Germline values: CDR1 MGHRA, CDR2 YSYEKL.

In this sample, this clone turned up once. The chain carries TRBV5-5 and TRBJ2-7, with D perhaps TRBD1 (5 bases). CDR1 and CDR2 (germline): SGHKS, YYEKEE (reference sequence). V dropped 0 bases and J dropped 1 base, with 17 bases sitting between them. The CDR3 runs 17 residues. The CDR3 nucleotides read TGTGCCAGCAGCTTGGTCGGAGCAGGGATCGGGTCCTACGAGCAGTACTTC. This codes for CASSLVGAGIGSYEQYF.

The V call is TRBV4-1, the J call TRBJ2-7; the match to TRBD1 covers 7 bases. The CDR3 spans 17 residues. The germline CDR1 and CDR2 sequences are MGHRA and YSYEKL. V trimming: 0 bases; J trimming: 0 bases; junction bases outside the gene matches: 8. The CDR3 DNA is TGCGCCAGCAGCCAAGACCCGACAGGGCCAAACTCCTACGAGCAGTACTTC. Its translation is CASSQDPTGPNSYEQYF.